Presented here are 27 T cell receptor beta chains from one specimen sequenced in a study of tissue T cells after allogeneic stem cell transplantation. Profiling relied on immunoSEQ multiplex PCR, and the TCRdb table lists in-frame clones only, not all of them. The table has some 48,000 clones, roughly 73% seen once. Sequenced: sorted cells pooled from one or two spleens. All receptors come from a pool of C57BL/6 mice in good health.

As concerns this clone: Gene names follow the mouse nomenclature. CDR3 loop: CASSIHSSSYEQYF. CDR3 bases read: TGTGCCAGCAGTATACACAGCAGCTCCTATGAACAGTAC. This chain links TRBV19 with TRBJ2-7, with D unresolved. The DNA ends 1 residue before the CDR3 does, and the rest of the CDR3 is filled in from the germline J gene. Germline V lookup: CDR1 FNHDT, CDR2 SITEND (reference sequence). V lost 1 base, J lost 0 bases, and 8 bases lay in between. This CDR3 region has 14 residues.

Regarding this clone: Gene and germline names: mouse. The sequenced fragment ends 1 residue before the CDR3 boundary, so the rest is inferred from the germline J gene. V and J are TRBV13-2 and TRBJ1-1; TRBD1 might be the D (6 bases). There are 14 residues in the CDR3. V was trimmed by 0 bases and J by 2 bases, leaving 8 bases between them. Germline CDR1 and CDR2: NNHNN and SYGAGS (reference sequence). CDR3 bases read: TGTGCCAGCGGTGATGGGGGGCGCAACACAGAAGTCTTC. This gives the protein CASGDGGRNTEVF. The whole CDR3 reads CASGDGGRNTEVFF.

This clone turned up a few times. Germline and genes: mouse. The CDR3 goes on 1 residue after the read ends, and that part is filled in from the germline J gene. The chain recombines TRBV17 with TRBJ1-4, with D uncertain. V dropped 5 bases and J dropped 0 bases, with 7 bases sitting between them. CDR1 and CDR2 from the germline V gene are MNHDT and YYDKIL. The CDR3 totals 14 residues. The CDR3 DNA, read in part, is TGTGCTAGCAGTCCCAGTATTTCCAACGAAAGATTATTT. This sequence encodes CASSPSISNERLF. The whole CDR3 region reads CASSPSISNERLFF.

Concerning this clone itself: Gene labels here are mouse ones. The DNA ends 1 residue before the CDR3 does, and the rest of the CDR3 is filled in from the germline J gene. This chain links TRBV5 with TRBJ2-7, with D unresolved. V lost 0 bases, J lost 5 bases, and 8 bases lay in between. The length of the CDR3 is 13 residues. Germline CDR1 and CDR2: LGHNA and YNLKQL (reference sequence). CDR3 DNA (partial): TGTGCCAGCAGCCAAGAGGGGAAGGATGAACAGTAC. Amino acid sequence: CASSQEGKDEQY. The complete CDR3 reads CASSQEGKDEQYF.

As to this clone: Genes and germline come from the mouse. The CDR3 end is not reached by the read, which stops 1 residue before it; the germline J gene fills it in. Other DNA sequences in the same sample also yield this CDR3. V gene TRBV4 combines with J gene TRBJ2-7; 12 bases are shared with TRBD2. The CDR3 runs 14 residues. Unmatched junction bases numbered 2, after V lost 4 bases and J lost 4 bases. Germline V gene data show CDR1 as LGHDT and CDR2 as YNNKQL (reference sequence). The sequenced CDR3 bases are TGTGCCAGCAGCTCCGGGACTGGGGGGTATGAACAGTAC. Translated, it gives CASSSGTGGYEQY. The CDR3, in full, reads CASSSGTGGYEQYF.

Remarks on this clone: Gene labels here are mouse ones. Read sequence stops 1 residue before the CDR3 end, and the germline J gene provides the missing end. V and J are TRBV13-2 and TRBJ2-5; no clear D. V lost 3 bases to trimming and J lost 3 bases, with 5 bases between them. CDR1 and CDR2 (germline): NNHNN, SYGAGS (reference sequence). The CDR3 sequence is 12 residues long. Here the CDR3 reads CASGGGQDTQYF. The part of the CDR3 DNA that was read is TGTGCCAGCGGTGGAGGGCAAGACACCCAGTAC.

This clone appeared a few times. Germline and genes: mouse. The sequence runs out 1 residue before the end of the CDR3; the remainder is reconstructed from the germline J gene. V gene TRBV31 combines with J gene TRBJ2-1, with D possibly being TRBD1 (5 bases). V was pared by 8 bases and J by 7 bases, with 6 bases between. Per germline, CDR1 GKSSPN and CDR2 SITVG. CDR3 length: 9 amino acids. The CDR3 is CAAGAEQFF. The sequenced CDR3 bases are TGTGCCGCAGGGGCTGAGCAGTTC. The whole variable domain, filled in from reference TRBV31 and TRBJ2-1, reads AQTIHQWPVAEIKAVGSPLSLGCTIKGKSSPNLYWYWQATGGTLQQLFYSITVGQVESVVQLNLSASRPKDDQFILSTEKLLLSHSGFYLCAAGAEQFFGPGTRLTVL.

Concerning this clone: The gene names here belong to mouse. The read ends 1 residue before the CDR3 terminus; that terminus is restored from the germline J gene. The V and J genes are TRBV16 and TRBJ2-1; D possibly corresponds to TRBD1 (6 bases). CDR3 length: 14 residues. CDR1 SGHSA and CDR2 FRNQAP come from the germline V gene. Trimming took off 2 bases at V and 1 base at J, with 6 bases between the two ends. The CDR3 loop is CASSLRGNYAEQFF. Partial CDR3 DNA: TGTGCAAGCAGCTTAAGGGGGAACTATGCTGAGCAGTTC.

Details on this clone: Gene names and germline refer to mouse. With the read ending 1 residue before the CDR3 end, the germline J gene is used to fill in that end. The gene calls are TRBV5 and TRBJ1-1; 10 bases agree with TRBD1. V was pared by 3 bases and J by 4 bases, with 2 bases of the junction left unmatched. The CDR3 has 14 amino acids. CDR1 is LGHNA, CDR2 YNLKQL, per germline (reference sequence). Partial CDR3 DNA: TGTGCCAGCAGCCAGACAGGGGGCAGCACAGAAGTCTTC. Protein product: CASSQTGGSTEVF. The full CDR3 is CASSQTGGSTEVFF.

A remark on this clone: Genes here carry mouse names. The CDR3 end falls 1 residue outside the read, so it is completed with the germline J gene. V gene TRBV31 combines with J gene TRBJ1-6; D not resolved. TRBJ1-6 carries the ORF label, with uncertain function. Germline V CDR1 and CDR2: GKSSPN, SITVG. Trimming stripped 1 base from V and 0 bases from J, with 7 bases between. This CDR3 is built from 15 residues. The CDR3 sequence is CAWSPRDSYNSPLYF. CDR3 bases read: TGTGCCTGGAGTCCAAGGGATTCCTATAATTCGCCCCTCTAC.

This clone was counted only a few times. The listed genes are named as in mouse. The covered CDR3 bases are TGTGCCTGGAGTCCCGGGACAGCACAGGCTCCGCTT. Protein: CAWSPGTAQAPL. The entire CDR3 reads CAWSPGTAQAPLF. The chain is built from TRBV31 and TRBJ1-5; 7 bases agree with TRBD1. The sequence runs out 1 residue before the end of the CDR3; the remainder is reconstructed from the germline J gene. V dropped 1 base and J dropped 7; count of bases not matched to a gene: 4. Germline V lookup: CDR1 GKSSPN, CDR2 SITVG. There are 13 residues in the CDR3. Based on the CDR3 plus reference TRBV31 and TRBJ1-5, the full variable domain is AQTIHQWPVAEIKAVGSPLSLGCTIKGKSSPNLYWYWQATGGTLQQLFYSITVGQVESVVQLNLSASRPKDDQFILSTEKLLLSHSGFYLCAWSPGTAQAPLFGEGTRLSVL.

Turning to this clone: Mouse gene names apply. The CDR3 end lies 1 residue beyond the end of the read and is filled in from the germline J gene. The chain links TRBV13-1 to TRBJ1-2; TRBD1 agrees at 8 bases. The CDR3 length is 14 residues. Looked up from germline, CDR1 is NSHNY and CDR2 is SYGAGN. The ends lost 0 bases at V and 2 bases at J; junction bases unmatched: 0. The chain's CDR3 is CASSDGDRNSDYTF. Incomplete CDR3 DNA: TGTGCCAGCAGTGATGGGGACAGGAACTCCGACTACACC.

As concerns this clone: Each gene name is a mouse one. With the read ending 1 residue before the CDR3 end, the germline J gene is used to fill in that end. J is TRBJ1-3 and V is TRBV5; possibly TRBD1 for D (5 bases). CDR1 is LGHNA and CDR2 is YNLKQL in the germline V gene (reference sequence). The CDR3 loop spans 14 amino acids. Trimming took off 0 bases at V and 4 bases at J, with 7 bases between the two ends. The part of the CDR3 DNA that was read is TGTGCCAGCAGCCAAGAGGGGGTAGGAAATACGCTCTAT. Its translation is CASSQEGVGNTLY. The whole CDR3 region reads CASSQEGVGNTLYF.

With respect to this clone: Gene names denote mouse genes. The read ends 1 residue shy of where the CDR3 ends; the end is completed using the germline J gene. The J gene is TRBJ2-5, the V gene TRBV13-1; TRBD2 matches at 11 bases. This CDR3 comprises 15 residues. Per the germline V gene, CDR1 is NSHNY and CDR2 is SYGAGN. V lost 4 bases to trimming and J lost 3 bases; unmatched junction nucleotides: 4. The sequenced part of the CDR3 DNA is TGTGCCAGCAGTCCGGGACTGGGGGTTCAAGACACCCAGTAC. As protein: CASSPGLGVQDTQY. The complete CDR3 protein is CASSPGLGVQDTQYF.

About this clone: Gene names and germline match the mouse. The sequence runs out 1 residue before the end of the CDR3; the remainder is reconstructed from the germline J gene. The chain carries TRBV14 and TRBJ1-2; D is possibly TRBD1 (5 bases). From germline, CDR1 is SGHDT and CDR2 FRDEAV. The V gene lost 5 bases and the J gene lost 1 base, with 9 bases spanning the gap. This CDR3 comprises 13 residues. CDR3 sequence reads: CASSQTENSDYTF. The sequenced CDR3 bases are TGTGCCAGCAGCCAGACAGAAAACTCCGACTACACC. Filled out from reference TRBV14 and TRBJ1-2, the complete variable domain reads EAGVTQSPRYAVLQEGQAVSFWCDPISGHDTLYWYQQPRDQGPQLLVYFRDEAVIDNSQLPSDRFSAVRPKGTNSTLKIQSAKQGDTATYLCASSQTENSDYTFGSGTRLLVI.

As for this clone: The germline and genes are mouse ones. The read terminates 1 residue before the CDR3 end, so the remaining end is supplied by the germline J gene. The V gene is TRBV13-3, the J gene TRBJ1-1, with unresolved D. This CDR3 is 12 amino acids long. Between the trimmed V and J ends, which lost 0 bases and 4 bases, there was a span of 4 bases. The V gene's germline CDR1 is NNHDY and CDR2 SYVADS. The covered CDR3 bases are TGTGCCAGCAGTGATGCCAGCACAGAAGTCTTC. Protein product: CASSDASTEVF. The whole CDR3 protein reads CASSDASTEVFF.

Points on this clone: The listed genes are named as in mouse. The read is 1 residue too short to cover the CDR3 end, so that end is filled in from the germline J gene. J is TRBJ1-4 and V is TRBV1, with a possible D match to TRBD1 (5 bases). V was trimmed by 6 bases and J by 3 bases, leaving 11 bases between them. Per the germline V gene, CDR1 is NSQYPW and CDR2 is LRSPGD (reference sequence). This CDR3 comprises 14 residues. Incomplete CDR3 DNA: TGCACCTGCAGCGGGACCATTCCCAACGAAAGATTATTT. Protein sequence: CTCSGTIPNERLF. The whole CDR3 sequence reads CTCSGTIPNERLFF.

With respect to this clone: Mouse names are used for the genes. The read halts 1 residue ahead of the CDR3 end, with the missing end drawn from the germline J gene. J is TRBJ1-5 and V is TRBV13-3; a weak D match, TRBD1 (5 bases). V was cut by 2 bases and J by 0 bases, with 6 bases left in between. The germline gives CDR1 NNHDY, CDR2 SYVADS. CDR3 size: 14 residues. CDR3 in amino acids: CASSDRDNNQAPLF. Partial CDR3 DNA: TGTGCCAGCAGTGACAGGGATAACAACCAGGCTCCGCTT.

A word on this clone: Mouse gene names apply. The read finishes 1 residue shy of the CDR3 end, and the germline J gene is used to complete it. V usage is TRBV3 and J usage is TRBJ2-2; D remains unclear. This CDR3 has 14 amino acids. V was pared by 2 bases and J by 2 bases, with 6 bases between. Germline V gene data show CDR1 as SNHLY and CDR2 as FYNGKV (reference sequence). The CDR3 loop reads CASSLTENTGQLYF. The CDR3 DNA, read in part, is TGTGCCAGCAGCTTAACTGAGAACACCGGGCAGCTCTAC.

As for this clone: Here the gene names and germline are mouse. The sequenced part of the CDR3 DNA is TGTGCTAGCAGTTTGAGGAGGGAACGTTATGAACAGTAC. It is translated as CASSLRRERYEQY. In full, the CDR3 is CASSLRRERYEQYF. The chain has TRBV29 and TRBJ2-7; D unresolved. The read comes to an end 1 residue before the CDR3 does, leaving the germline J gene to fill in the end. Germline assignment: CDR1 MSHET and CDR2 SYDVDS. V gave up 3 bases and J gave up 4 bases, with 13 bases separating them. The CDR3 loop spans 14 amino acids.

For this clone: These gene names are mouse names. The read terminates 1 residue ahead of where the CDR3 ends, so the germline J gene completes it. The chain carries TRBV3 and TRBJ2-5; D unclear. V was shortened by 3 bases and J by 6 bases, with 10 bases between the two germline ends. The germline V gene encodes CDR1 SNHLY and CDR2 FYNGKV (reference sequence). The CDR3 is 13 amino acids. The CDR3 is CASSFRGGDTQYF. The CDR3 bases that were read are TGTGCCAGCAGCTTTCGGGGTGGGGACACCCAGTAC.

This clone was detected only a few times. Gene labels here are mouse ones. The CDR3 here is CASSRQGGNSDYTF. CDR3 bases read: TGTGCCAGCAGCCGACAGGGGGGAAACTCCGACTACACC. The chain joins TRBV26 to TRBJ1-2; 9 bases line up with TRBD1. Read coverage stops 1 residue before the CDR3 terminus; the germline J gene supplies the remainder. Germline values: CDR1 KGHPV, CDR2 FQNQEV (reference sequence). The CDR3 has 14 residues. V trimming: 6 bases; J trimming: 1 base; junction bases outside the gene matches: 3. Supplemented by reference TRBV26 and TRBJ1-2, the full variable domain reads NSKVIQTPRYLVKGQGQKAKMRCIPEKGHPVVFWYQQNKNNEFKFLINFQNQEVLQQIDMTEKRFSAECPSNSPCSLEIQSSEAGDSALYLCASSRQGGNSDYTFGSGTRLLVI.

A word on this clone: Mouse gene names apply. The sequence runs out 1 residue before the end of the CDR3; the remainder is reconstructed from the germline J gene. This chain links TRBV13-2 with TRBJ1-2, with a weak D call TRBD1 (6 bases). The V end was cut by 0 bases, the J end by 2 bases, with 11 bases between. Germline V lookup: CDR1 NNHNN, CDR2 SYGAGS (reference sequence). The CDR3 contains 15 residues. The sequenced CDR3 bases are TGTGCCAGCGGTGATGAGGGGGGCGCGAACTCCGACTACACC. Protein product: CASGDEGGANSDYT. The CDR3 in its entirety is CASGDEGGANSDYTF.

Of note for this clone: Mouse gene names and germline throughout. The read falls 1 residue short of the CDR3 end, and the missing part is taken from the germline J gene. This chain connects TRBV24 to TRBJ1-4, with D hard to call. Trimming removed 4 bases at V and 3 bases at J, with 9 bases between. CDR3 size: 14 residues. The germline gives CDR1 KGHTA, CDR2 FRNEEI. Incomplete CDR3 DNA: TGTGCCAGCAGTCGTCCTACGGCCAACGAAAGATTATTT. As protein: CASSRPTANERLF. The whole CDR3 region reads CASSRPTANERLFF.

A note on this clone: Germline and genes: mouse. The read ends 1 residue early relative to the CDR3; the germline J gene fills the gap. The same CDR3 is also encoded by other DNA sequences in this sample. The chain links TRBV13-2 to TRBJ1-4, with unresolved D. V lost 0 bases to trimming and J lost 0 bases, with 3 bases between them. Germline CDR1 NNHNN, CDR2 SYGAGS (reference sequence). This CDR3 has 14 amino acids. CDR3 amino acids: CASGDAFSNERLFF. CDR3 DNA, as far as it was read: TGTGCCAGCGGTGATGCCTTTTCCAACGAAAGATTATTT.

The table lists this clone with a few counts. The germline and genes are mouse ones. The read gets to within 1 residue of the CDR3 end, and the germline J gene fills in the rest. The chain combines TRBV31 with TRBJ1-2; 7 positions match TRBD1. The CDR3 contains 12 residues. Trimming removed 3 bases from V and 8 bases from J; junction bases left unmatched: 6. The germline gives CDR1 GKSSPN, CDR2 SITVG. CDR3 DNA, as far as it was read: TGTGCCTGGAGACCTCAGGGGGAGGACTACACC. This gives the protein CAWRPQGEDYT. The full CDR3 protein reads CAWRPQGEDYTF.

Of note for this clone: Here the gene names and germline are mouse. From the germline J gene comes the end of the CDR3, since the read stops 1 residue before it. This sequence joins TRBV13-2 and TRBJ2-2; 9 bases agree with TRBD2. In germline, CDR1 is NNHNN, CDR2 SYGAGS (reference sequence). V gave up 4 bases and J gave up 7 bases; unmatched junction bases: 2. This CDR3 is 13 amino acids long. The covered CDR3 bases are TGTGCCAGCGGTACGACTGGGGGCGGGCAGCTCTAC. Translated: CASGTTGGGQLY. The whole CDR3 reads CASGTTGGGQLYF.